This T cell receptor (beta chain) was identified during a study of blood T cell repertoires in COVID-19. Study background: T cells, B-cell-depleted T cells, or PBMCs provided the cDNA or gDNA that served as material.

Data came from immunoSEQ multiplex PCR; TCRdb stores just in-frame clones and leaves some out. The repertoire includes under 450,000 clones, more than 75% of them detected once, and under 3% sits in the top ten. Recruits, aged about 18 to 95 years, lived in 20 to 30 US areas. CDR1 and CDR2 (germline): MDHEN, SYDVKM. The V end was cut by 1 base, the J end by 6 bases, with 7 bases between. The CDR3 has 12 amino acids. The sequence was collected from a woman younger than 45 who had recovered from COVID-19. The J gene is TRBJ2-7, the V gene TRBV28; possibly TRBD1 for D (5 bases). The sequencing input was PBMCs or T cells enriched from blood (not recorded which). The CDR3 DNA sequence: TGTGCCAGCAGTTTATATACAGGCGAGCAGTACTTC. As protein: CASSLYTGEQYF.